Here is one T cell receptor beta chain with its context. Its antigen is still unknown. The sample is drawn from a study of cytomegalovirus exposure and HLA in healthy donors. Amplification used 60 Vbeta primers and 13 Jbeta primers. The protocol was immunoSEQ multiplex PCR, while the TCRdb copy is restricted to in-frame clones and leaves out a portion. The sample records some 140,000 clones, 80% being singletons. Trimming removed 4 bases from V and 5 bases from J; junction bases left unmatched: 11. CDR1 SGHRS and CDR2 YFSETQ come from the germline V gene. This CDR3 region has 15 residues. Study-wide results and caveats: CMV serostatus was the sole immune exposure data available. According to a later analysis, donors in an Asian-associated ancestry cluster reportedly had fewer N-insertions than the roughly 720-donor mean. Per a later analysis, 18,000 or so TCR beta sequences showed association with HLA alleles at 0.05 false discovery rate.

The sample was PBMCs. J is TRBJ1-1 and V is TRBV5-1; TRBD1 agrees at 7 bases. This receptor was obtained from a woman in her forties in good health and CMV-seropositive. The CDR3 spells CASSNADRDTTEAFF. The CDR3 bases are TGCGCCAGCAGCAATGCTGACAGGGATACGACTGAAGCTTTCTTT. Full variable domain (missing parts from reference TRBV5-1 and TRBJ1-1): KAGVTQTPRYLIKTRGQQVTLSCSPISGHRSVSWYQQTPGQGLQFLFEYFSETQRNKGNFPGRFSGRQFSNSRSEMNVSTLELGDSALYLCASSNADRDTTEAFFGQGTRLTVV.